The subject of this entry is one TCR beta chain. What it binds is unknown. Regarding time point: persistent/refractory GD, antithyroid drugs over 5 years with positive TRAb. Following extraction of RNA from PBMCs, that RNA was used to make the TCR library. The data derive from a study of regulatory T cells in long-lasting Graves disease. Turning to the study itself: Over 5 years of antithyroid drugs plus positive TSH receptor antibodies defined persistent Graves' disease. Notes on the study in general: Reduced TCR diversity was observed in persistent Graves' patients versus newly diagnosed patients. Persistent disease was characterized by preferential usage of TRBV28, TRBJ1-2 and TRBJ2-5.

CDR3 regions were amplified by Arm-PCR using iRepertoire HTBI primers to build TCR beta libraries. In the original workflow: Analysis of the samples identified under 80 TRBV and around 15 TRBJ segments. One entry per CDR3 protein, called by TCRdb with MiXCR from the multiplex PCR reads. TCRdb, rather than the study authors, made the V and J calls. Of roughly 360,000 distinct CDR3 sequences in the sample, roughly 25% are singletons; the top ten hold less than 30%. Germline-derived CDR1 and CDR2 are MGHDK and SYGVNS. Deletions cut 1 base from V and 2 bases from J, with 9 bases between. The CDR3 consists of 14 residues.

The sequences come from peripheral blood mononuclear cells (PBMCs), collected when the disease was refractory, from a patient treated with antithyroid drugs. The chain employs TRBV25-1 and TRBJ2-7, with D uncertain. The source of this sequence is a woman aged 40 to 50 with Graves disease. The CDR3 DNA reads TGTGCCAGCAGTGAATTTAGAGTACCCTACGAGCAGTACTTC. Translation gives CASSEFRVPYEQYF.